A selection of T cell receptor beta chains follows, all from one sample in a study of blood T cell repertoires in COVID-19. Generated by immunoSEQ multiplex PCR, the TCRdb table keeps only in-frame clones and is missing some. Among about 140,000 clones, roughly four fifths were seen once, and the ten largest hold approximately 3.8%. The specimen sequenced was peripheral blood. The receptors were gathered from a woman aged 55 to 70 with acute or convalescent COVID-19. Each CDR3 is given with its conserved first and last residue. A D gene is named only where the DNA matches it firmly. The listing skips clone size in some rows; elsewhere it reads once, few, many or a size class.

size | D | J | V | CDR3 | DNA
- | - | TRBJ2-7 | TRBV21-1 | CASSRTSGRAYEQYF | TGTGCCAGCAGCAGAACTAGCGGGAGGGCCTACGAGCAGTACTTC
- | - | TRBJ1-2 | TRBV6-5 | CAILTVGGGYTF | TGTGCCATCCTAACCGTCGGGGGTGGCTACACCTTC
- | TRBD2 | TRBJ2-3 | TRBV3-1/TRBV3-2 | CASSHHYRSGTSGIELDTQYF | TGTGCCAGCAGCCATCACTACAGATCCGGGACTAGCGGGATTGAGTTGGATACGCAGTATTTT
- | - | TRBJ2-7 | TRBV18 | CASSPSQGDEQYF | TGTGCCAGCTCACCATCCCAGGGTGACGAGCAGTACTTC
- | TRBD2 | TRBJ2-3 | TRBV28 | CASSLLAGVADTQYF | TGTGCCAGCAGTCTACTAGCGGGAGTTGCAGATACGCAGTATTTT
- | TRBD2 | TRBJ2-6 | TRBV10-3 | CAISRLAGSRANVLTF | TGTGCCATCAGTAGACTAGCGGGGTCAAGAGCCAACGTCCTGACTTTC
- | - | TRBJ2-2 | TRBV19 | CASRGGTVPGELFF | TGTGCCAGTAGGGGCGGGACGGTACCCGGGGAGCTGTTTTTT
few | - | TRBJ1-6 | TRBV28 | CASTTGPQGSPLHF | TGTGCCAGCACTACGGGTCCCCAGGGTTCACCCCTCCACTTT
few | TRBD2 | TRBJ2-2 | TRBV2 | CARGSGTSGTGELFF | TGTGCCAGGGGGTCCGGGACTAGTGGCACCGGGGAGCTGTTTTTT
- | - | TRBJ2-1 | TRBV30 | CAWTPGLPSQFF | TGTGCCTGGACCCCTGGCCTCCCCTCGCAGTTCTTC
- | TRBD2 | TRBJ2-7 | TRBV10-2 | CASRTPTSGTSYEQYF | TGCGCCAGCAGGACCCCTACTAGCGGAACTTCCTACGAGCAGTACTTC
- | TRBD2 | TRBJ2-1 | TRBV7-9 | CASSLTSGPYNEQFF | TGTGCCAGCAGCTTAACTAGCGGGCCGTACAATGAGCAGTTCTTC
- | - | TRBJ2-3 | TRBV10-3 | CAISAPRGQYF | TGTGCCATCAGTGCCCCGCGGGGGCAGTATTTT
- | - | TRBJ2-7 | TRBV2 | CASSDSEVGDYEQYF | TGTGCCAGCAGTGACTCTGAAGTGGGAGACTACGAGCAGTACTTC
once | TRBD1 | TRBJ2-1 | TRBV7-9 | CASSSPGQGYDEQFF | TGTGCCAGCAGCTCCCCGGGACAGGGGTACGATGAGCAGTTCTTC
- | - | TRBJ2-2 | TRBV27 | CASSFLTLATRGELFF | TGTGCCAGCAGTTTCCTCACCCTAGCTACGAGGGGGGAGCTGTTTTTT